This T cell receptor beta chain was observed in a study of cytomegalovirus exposure and HLA in healthy donors. Primers: 60 Vbeta forward and 13 Jbeta reverse. The protocol was immunoSEQ multiplex PCR, while the TCRdb copy is restricted to in-frame clones and leaves out a portion. The sample's table shows under 100,000 clones. The V end lost 0 bases, the J end lost 3 bases, and 6 bases lay between the germline ends. The CDR3 has 12 residues. From germline, CDR1 is GTSNPN and CDR2 SVGIG (reference sequence). The chain is built from TRBV30 and TRBJ2-7, with D possibly matching TRBD1 (6 bases). Sequencing was performed on PBMCs. The receptor's source is a woman in her 30s in good health and CMV-seronegative. CDR3 sequence: CAWSVGGYEQYF. In DNA form, the CDR3 reads TGTGCCTGGAGTGTAGGGGGCTACGAGCAGTACTTC.